These T cell receptor beta chains were read from a single sample in a study of blood T cell repertoires in COVID-19. Sequencing was performed with immunoSEQ multiplex PCR; in TCRdb, only in-frame clones are kept and a portion is missing. Altogether 97,000 or so clones are present, 79% being singletons, with the ten largest covering around 18%. Sequencing was performed on peripheral blood. These receptor sequences come from a woman aged 80 or over with active or convalescent COVID-19. Both conserved end residues are part of each CDR3. A D gene is named only where the DNA matches it firmly. Clone size is given for some rows only: seen once, a few or many times, or a class if the clone is expanded.

V gene: TRBV4-3; D gene: TRBD1; clone size: .; J gene: TRBJ2-7; CDR3 protein: CASSLSPGQDYEQYF; CDR3 DNA: TGCGCCAGCAGCCTATCCCCGGGACAGGACTACGAGCAGTACTTC
V gene: TRBV28; D gene: TRBD1; clone size: .; J gene: TRBJ1-2; CDR3 protein: CASSFHLDRVAGYTF; CDR3 DNA: TGTGCCAGCAGTTTCCACCTCGACAGGGTAGCTGGCTACACCTTC
V gene: TRBV6-5; D gene: TRBD2; clone size: once; J gene: TRBJ2-7; CDR3 protein: CASSTTSGIYYEQYF; CDR3 DNA: TGTGCCAGCAGTACGACTAGCGGGATCTACTACGAGCAGTACTTC
V gene: TRBV6-6; D gene: TRBD1; clone size: many; J gene: TRBJ1-2; CDR3 protein: CASSYEGRGLGGYTF; CDR3 DNA: TGTGCCAGCAGTTACGAGGGCAGGGGGCTCGGTGGCTACACCTTC
V gene: TRBV19; D gene: .; clone size: .; J gene: TRBJ2-1; CDR3 protein: CASSIGGGGSYNEQFF; CDR3 DNA: TGTGCCAGTAGTATAGGGGGAGGGGGATCCTACAATGAGCAGTTCTTC
V gene: TRBV6-5; D gene: .; clone size: .; J gene: TRBJ1-1; CDR3 protein: CATLGAPNTEAFF; CDR3 DNA: TGTGCCACTTTAGGGGCCCCGAACACTGAAGCTTTCTTT
V gene: TRBV2; D gene: TRBD1; clone size: .; J gene: TRBJ2-7; CDR3 protein: CASSVEGAREQYF; CDR3 DNA: TGTGCCAGCAGTGTTGAGGGGGCGCGAGAGCAGTACTTC
V gene: TRBV2; D gene: TRBD2; clone size: once; J gene: TRBJ2-7; CDR3 protein: CASSYRTSGGYEQYF; CDR3 DNA: TGTGCCAGCAGTTATCGGACTAGCGGGGGCTACGAGCAGTACTTC
V gene: TRBV25-1; D gene: .; clone size: .; J gene: TRBJ1-4; CDR3 protein: CASSETGSMAYLEKLFF; CDR3 DNA: TGTGCCAGCAGTGAAACAGGGTCAATGGCCTATCTCGAAAAACTGTTTTTT
V gene: TRBV7-2; D gene: .; clone size: .; J gene: TRBJ2-2; CDR3 protein: CASSSSLNTGELFF; CDR3 DNA: TGTGCCAGCAGCTCAAGCCTGAACACCGGGGAGCTGTTTTTT
V gene: TRBV15; D gene: .; clone size: once; J gene: TRBJ2-5; CDR3 protein: CATGSEVQETQYF; CDR3 DNA: TGTGCCACCGGAAGCGAGGTACAAGAGACCCAGTACTTC
V gene: TRBV2; D gene: TRBD1; clone size: .; J gene: TRBJ1-2; CDR3 protein: CASSGGGDRADYGYTF; CDR3 DNA: TGTGCCAGCAGTGGAGGGGGAGACAGGGCGGACTATGGCTACACCTTC
V gene: TRBV20-1; D gene: .; clone size: .; J gene: TRBJ1-1; CDR3 protein: CSAEQGEAFF; CDR3 DNA: TGCAGTGCTGAACAGGGTGAAGCTTTCTTT
V gene: TRBV4-3; D gene: TRBD2; clone size: few; J gene: TRBJ2-7; CDR3 protein: CASSHDMTSGRGEQYF; CDR3 DNA: TGCGCCAGCAGCCATGACATGACTAGCGGGAGGGGCGAGCAGTACTTC
V gene: TRBV7-3; D gene: .; clone size: .; J gene: TRBJ2-1; CDR3 protein: CASSLAPGSYNEQFF; CDR3 DNA: TGTGCCAGCAGCTTAGCGCCGGGATCCTACAATGAGCAGTTCTTC
V gene: TRBV28; D gene: .; clone size: few; J gene: TRBJ1-3; CDR3 protein: CASSFAGSGNTIYF; CDR3 DNA: TGTGCCAGCAGTTTTGCGGGCTCTGGAAACACCATATATTTT
V gene: TRBV5-1; D gene: .; clone size: .; J gene: TRBJ2-7; CDR3 protein: CASSLPYEQYF; CDR3 DNA: TGTGCCAGCAGCCTCCCCTACGAGCAGTACTTC
V gene: TRBV15; D gene: TRBD1; clone size: .; J gene: TRBJ1-5; CDR3 protein: CATQDTGQFNQPQHF; CDR3 DNA: TGTGCCACCCAAGACACGGGACAGTTCAATCAGCCCCAGCATTTT